This T cell receptor beta chain was sequenced in a study of T cell responses to AZD1222 COVID-19 vaccine. There are 14 residues in the CDR3. Per germline, CDR1 KGHDR and CDR2 SFDVKD. V trimming: 4 bases; J trimming: 4 bases; junction bases outside the gene matches: 4. The assay was immunoSEQ multiplex PCR, and TCRdb's table has in-frame clones only and misses some. The sample consists of 140,000 to 150,000 clones, about 90% of them appearing once. The gene calls are TRBV24-1 and TRBJ2-5; 8 nucleotides agree with TRBD1. The receptor comes from an adult in good health. Source: peripheral blood, taken on day 0 of AZD1222 vaccination. Here the CDR3 reads CATSETGVAETQYF. CDR3 nucleotides: TGTGCCACCAGTGAGACAGGGGTGGCAGAGACCCAGTACTTC.